These 28 T cell receptor beta chains originate from one sample sequenced in a study of T cells in women clearing cervical HPV infection. Libraries were prepared by immunoSEQ multiplex PCR; TCRdb keeps only in-frame clonotypes and omits some of them. The table lists about 22,000 clones. The sequenced sample consisted of blood buffy coat. The receptors here all came from a woman between 18 and 70 years old with a cervical HPV16 infection that either progressed to CIN3+ or cleared (not recorded which).

Details on this clone: The read is 3 residues too short to cover the CDR3 end, so that end is filled in from the germline J gene. The chain links TRBV12-5 to TRBJ1-1; tentatively, D is TRBD1 (5 bases). Trimming took 0 bases from V and 2 from J, leaving 13 bases between them. The CDR3 is 16 amino acids. Per germline, CDR1 LGHNT and CDR2 FRNRAP. This CDR3 is CASGLVLGRDNTEAFF. CDR3 DNA, as far as it was read: TGTGCTAGTGGTTTGGTACTTGGCAGGGATAACACTGAA.

About this clone: The read finishes 3 residues shy of the CDR3 end, and the germline J gene is used to complete it. The V gene is TRBV7-9, the J gene TRBJ2-1, with TRBD1 matching over 9 bases. In germline, CDR1 is SEHNR, CDR2 FQNEAQ (reference sequence). V dropped 8 bases and J dropped 3; count of bases not matched to a gene: 5. The length of the CDR3 is 14 residues. This CDR3 reads CASGRQGVYNEQFF. Incomplete CDR3 DNA: TGTGCCAGCGGCCGACAGGGGGTCTACAATGAG.

In regard to this clone: The CDR3 end falls 3 residues outside the read, so it is completed with the germline J gene. The chain employs TRBV5-1 and TRBJ2-2; D gene uncertain. This CDR3 has 15 amino acids. Germline assignment: CDR1 SGHRS and CDR2 YFSETQ. Trimming took off 0 bases at V and 7 bases at J, with 13 bases between the two ends. This chain's CDR3 is CASSLESGWVGELFF. CDR3 bases read: TGCGCCAGCAGCTTGGAGTCAGGTTGGGTCGGGGAG.

Note on this clone: The CDR3 goes on 3 residues after the read ends, and that part is filled in from the germline J gene. The rearrangement joins TRBV18 to TRBJ2-3; perhaps TRBD2 as D (6 bases). The germline CDR1 and CDR2 sequences are KGHSH and LQKENI. Trimming pared 6 bases from V and 1 base from J, leaving 14 bases between. CDR3 length: 15 residues. CDR3 residues: CASSPSGPRTDTQYF. The sequenced CDR3 bases are TGTGCCAGCTCCCCGAGCGGGCCTCGCACAGATACG.

About this clone: The sequence runs out 3 residues before the end of the CDR3; the remainder is reconstructed from the germline J gene. The J gene is TRBJ1-2, the V gene TRBV11-2, with D maybe TRBD1 (5 bases). Germline CDR1 and CDR2: SGHAT and FQNNGV. V gave up 3 bases and J gave up 5 bases, with 10 bases separating them. The CDR3 consists of 13 residues. The DNA read from the CDR3 is TGTGCCAGCAGCTTTGGGGCAGGGTATGGC. This encodes CASSFGAGYG. The full-length CDR3 reads as CASSFGAGYGYTF. The complete variable domain, with remaining parts taken from reference TRBV11-2 and TRBJ1-2, reads EAGVAQSPRYKIIEKRQSVAFWCNPISGHATLYWYQQILGQGPKLLIQFQNNGVVDDSQLPKDRFSAERLKGVDSTLKIQPAKLEDSAVYLCASSFGAGYGYTFGSGTRLTVV.

On this clone: Read data end 3 residues before the CDR3 end; the end is taken from the germline J gene. V and J are TRBV20-1 and TRBJ2-3; D is unresolved. CDR3 length: 16 amino acids. The V and J ends lost 6 bases and 2 bases respectively, with 21 bases between them. Germline V gene data show CDR1 as DFQATT and CDR2 as SNEGSKA (reference sequence). The CDR3 loop is CSAPRFYPGATDTQYF. CDR3 DNA, as far as it was read: TGCAGTGCCCCGCGGTTTTATCCCGGAGCCACAGATACG.

In regard to this clone: Read coverage stops 3 residues before the CDR3 terminus; the germline J gene supplies the remainder. The V gene is TRBV29-1, the J gene TRBJ1-1; TRBD1 matches 9 bases. This CDR3 comprises 15 residues. Unmatched junction bases numbered 6, after V lost 3 bases and J lost 1 base. Germline values: CDR1 SQVTM, CDR2 ANQGSEA. This CDR3 reads CSVEATGGRNTEAFF. CDR3 DNA, as far as it was read: TGCAGCGTTGAGGCGACAGGGGGTAGGAACACTGAA. The variable domain in full, completed from reference TRBV29-1 and TRBJ1-1, reads SAVISQKPSRDICQRGTSLTIQCQVDSQVTMMFWYRQQPGQSLTLIATANQGSEATYESGFVIDKFPISRPNLTFSTLTVSNMSPEDSSIYLCSVEATGGRNTEAFFGQGTRLTVV.

Notes on this clone: The CDR3 end falls 3 residues outside the read, so it is completed with the germline J gene. The V gene is TRBV7-3, the J gene TRBJ1-5, with a weak D call TRBD1 (5 bases). Trimming removed 5 bases from V and 7 bases from J, with 12 bases in between. Germline CDR1 reads SGHTA; CDR2 reads FQGTGA. This CDR3 has 13 residues. The covered CDR3 bases are TGTGCCAGCAGCCGTACAGGCGCCCAGCCC. The encoded protein is CASSRTGAQP. The whole CDR3 is CASSRTGAQPQHF. The whole variable domain, remainder taken from reference TRBV7-3 and TRBJ1-5, is GAGVSQTPSNKVTEKGKYVELRCDPISGHTALYWYRQSLGQGPEFLIYFQGTGAADDSGLPNDRFFAVRPEGSVSTLKIQRTERGDSAVYLCASSRTGAQPQHFGDGTRLSIL.

Of note for this clone: The read terminates 3 residues before the CDR3 end, so the remaining end is supplied by the germline J gene. The chain recombines TRBV19 with TRBJ1-2; 9 bases agree with TRBD1. Germline CDR1 reads LNHDA; CDR2 reads SQIVND (reference sequence). This CDR3 contains 15 residues. CDR3 bases read: TGTGCCAGTAGTTCCGGGACAGGGTACTCCAATGAC. This translates into CASSSGTGYSND. The whole CDR3 protein reads CASSSGTGYSNDYTF.

As regards this clone: The read ends 3 residues shy of where the CDR3 ends; the end is completed using the germline J gene. The chain joins TRBV2 to TRBJ1-2; D unclear. Trimming cost V 6 bases and J 4 bases, with 12 bases left between them. This CDR3 is built from 13 residues. Germline CDR1 reads SNHLY; CDR2 reads FYNNEI. The CDR3 loop reads CASRGSQSYGYTF. CDR3 bases read: TGTGCCAGCAGAGGGTCCCAGAGCTATGGC.

Details on this clone: Read sequence stops 3 residues before the CDR3 end, and the germline J gene provides the missing end. The gene calls are TRBV20-1 and TRBJ1-2; D call uncertain. The CDR3 sequence is 15 residues long. The V gene lost 0 bases and the J gene lost 2 bases, with 13 bases spanning the gap. Per the germline V gene, CDR1 is DFQATT and CDR2 is SNEGSKA (reference sequence). The CDR3 loop is CSARDSARVNYGYTF. CDR3 DNA (partial): TGCAGTGCTAGAGATTCGGCCCGGGTAAACTATGGC.

In regard to this clone: Sequencing ends 3 residues short of the CDR3 end; the germline J gene provides the rest. The chain combines TRBV11-3 with TRBJ2-4; D possibly corresponds to TRBD1 (6 bases). The CDR3 loop spans 13 amino acids. CDR1 is SGHNT, CDR2 YENEEA, per germline. V lost 1 base and J 7 bases, leaving 8 bases between the germline ends. The sequenced CDR3 bases are TGTGCCAGCAGCTTAGCCGGACAGAACATT. Translation gives CASSLAGQNI. In full, the CDR3 is CASSLAGQNIQYF.

On this clone: The read terminates 3 residues ahead of where the CDR3 ends, so the germline J gene completes it. The V call is TRBV15, the J call TRBJ2-3, with 8 bases fitting TRBD2. In germline, CDR1 is LNHNV, CDR2 YYDKDF (reference sequence). The V gene end was trimmed by 1 base and the J gene end by 3 bases; junction bases not matched to a gene: 18. The length of the CDR3 is 20 residues. Incomplete CDR3 DNA: TGTGCCACCAGCAGAGCTTTAACGCTCGGGGCGGGGGGAAAGACAGATACG. This encodes CATSRALTLGAGGKTDT. In full, the CDR3 reads CATSRALTLGAGGKTDTQYF.

A note on this clone: The sequence runs out 3 residues before the end of the CDR3; the remainder is reconstructed from the germline J gene. The chain has TRBV20-1 and TRBJ1-1; 11 nucleotides agree with TRBD1. The CDR3 totals 15 residues. Germline V gives CDR1 DFQATT, CDR2 SNEGSKA (reference sequence). With 5 bases clipped from V and 4 bases from J, the junction kept 9 bases outside the gene matches. The covered CDR3 bases are TGCAGTGCTCGGGACCGGGACAGGGGGGGCACTGAA. Its protein product is CSARDRDRGGTE. The whole CDR3 sequence is CSARDRDRGGTEAFF.

Regarding this clone: The read ends 3 residues shy of where the CDR3 ends; the end is completed using the germline J gene. This chain uses TRBV5-6 with TRBJ1-2; 9 bases line up with TRBD1. The length of the CDR3 is 14 residues. After removal of 4 bases from V and 3 bases from J, the junction contained 4 bases not matched to a gene. The germline CDR1 and CDR2 sequences are SGHDT and YYEEEE. The covered CDR3 bases are TGTGCCAGCAGCCGGGACAGGGCGGACTATGGC. This codes for CASSRDRADYG. The entire CDR3 protein is CASSRDRADYGYTF.

With respect to this clone: Read data end 3 residues before the CDR3 end; the end is taken from the germline J gene. The J gene is TRBJ2-2, the V gene TRBV18, with D possibly called TRBD1 or TRBD2 (5 bases each). V gave up 6 bases and J gave up 7 bases, with 15 bases separating them. Germline-derived CDR1 and CDR2 are KGHSH and LQKENI. CDR3 size: 14 residues. Incomplete CDR3 DNA: TGTGCCAGCTCCCGAGGGGAGTTTAGCGGGGAG. This codes for CASSRGEFSGE. The entire CDR3 sequence reads CASSRGEFSGELFF.

Comments on this clone: The read terminates 3 residues ahead of where the CDR3 ends, so the germline J gene completes it. This sequence joins TRBV4-1 and TRBJ2-7; perhaps TRBD2 as D (6 bases). The V end was cut by 1 base, the J end by 1 base, with 14 bases between. CDR1 and CDR2 (germline): MGHRA, YSYEKL. The length of the CDR3 is 16 residues. CDR3 DNA, as far as it was read: TGCGCCAGCAGCCAAGGGCGACTAGACAGATCCTACGAG. This encodes CASSQGRLDRSYE. The entire CDR3 reads CASSQGRLDRSYEQYF.

Regarding this clone: The sequenced fragment ends 3 residues before the CDR3 boundary, so the rest is inferred from the germline J gene. The V gene is TRBV4-1, the J gene TRBJ2-1; D is unresolved. This CDR3 region has 16 residues. Germline V gene lookup returns CDR1 MGHRA and CDR2 YSYEKL. Trimming left V 1 base short and J 1 base short, with 11 bases between. CDR3 in amino acids: CASSQVDILSYNEQFF. CDR3 bases read: TGCGCCAGCAGCCAAGTTGACATTCTTTCCTACAATGAG.

As to this clone: The read ends 3 residues early relative to the CDR3; the germline J gene fills the gap. This chain connects TRBV4-1 to TRBJ1-1; D uncertain. Trimming left V 1 base short and J 0 bases short, with 6 bases between. CDR1 is MGHRA, CDR2 YSYEKL, per germline. There are 14 residues in the CDR3. Incomplete CDR3 DNA: TGCGCCAGCAGCCAAGTATTCCTGAACACTGAA. Protein product: CASSQVFLNTE. From start to end, the CDR3 is CASSQVFLNTEAFF.

Comment on this clone: The same CDR3 arises from other DNA sequences in this sample as well. Partial CDR3 DNA: TGTGCCTGGAGCTGGACAGGGTCTGGAAACACC. Encoded protein: CAWSWTGSGNT. The CDR3 as a whole reads CAWSWTGSGNTIYF. The rearrangement joins TRBV30 to TRBJ1-3; TRBD1 aligns across 8 bases. Coverage ceases 3 residues before the CDR3 finishes, and the germline J gene fills in the end. The germline V gene encodes CDR1 GTSNPN and CDR2 SVGIG (reference sequence). V shed 3 bases and J 1 base; nucleotides not matched to a gene: 2. This CDR3 has 14 amino acids.

The CDR3 protein is CASSSHRGTGELFF. CDR3 DNA, as far as it was read: TGTGCCAGCAGCTCCCACAGGGGCACCGGGGAG. The genes are TRBV7-6 and TRBJ2-2; 7 bases match TRBD1. The sequenced fragment ends 3 residues before the CDR3 boundary, so the rest is inferred from the germline J gene. The germline gives CDR1 SGHVS, CDR2 FNYEAQ. J was trimmed by 4 bases and V by 4 bases; bases with no gene match: 3. This CDR3 region has 14 residues.

As concerns this clone: The read comes to an end 3 residues before the CDR3 does, leaving the germline J gene to fill in the end. The V and J genes are TRBV29-1 and TRBJ1-1; D perhaps matches TRBD1 (5 bases). Between the trimmed V and J ends, which lost 0 bases and 5 bases, there was a span of 10 bases. The CDR3 consists of 13 residues. Per the germline V gene, CDR1 is SQVTM and CDR2 is ANQGSEA. CDR3 bases read: TGCAGCGTTGAAGAATATGGGGGGACTGAA. Translated: CSVEEYGGTE. The CDR3 in full is CSVEEYGGTEAFF.

Remarks on this clone: With the read ending 3 residues before the CDR3 end, the germline J gene is used to fill in that end. The gene calls are TRBV20-1 and TRBJ2-2; possible D gene TRBD1, 6 bases. This CDR3 spans 12 amino acids. The V gene lost 0 bases and the J gene lost 10 bases, with 9 bases spanning the gap. CDR1 and CDR2 (germline): DFQATT, SNEGSKA (reference sequence). CDR3 amino acids: CSAREGGAELFF. The DNA read from the CDR3 is TGCAGTGCTAGAGAAGGGGGAGCGGAG.

With regard to this clone: The DNA ends 3 residues before the CDR3 does, and the rest of the CDR3 is filled in from the germline J gene. The chain joins TRBV23-1 to TRBJ1-2; D is uncertain. TRBV23-1 is noted as an ORF with a role that remains uncertain. The CDR3 has 18 amino acids. CDR3 region: CASINPHARLAGVIDYTF. CDR3 DNA (partial): TGCGCCAGCATAAACCCGCACGCCAGACTAGCGGGAGTCATTGAC.

On this clone: Read coverage stops 3 residues before the CDR3 terminus; the germline J gene supplies the remainder. Other DNA sequences in the sample encode the same CDR3. This chain joins TRBV12-3 or TRBV12-4 and TRBJ2-3, with 9 nucleotides matching TRBD1. The V segment lost 2 bases and the J segment 1 base; nucleotides outside the gene matches: 1. The CDR3 loop spans 15 amino acids. The CDR3: CASSLRTGGTDTQYF. CDR3 bases read: TGTGCCAGCAGTTTAAGGACAGGGGGCACAGATACG.

To note about this clone: The CDR3 end lies 3 residues beyond the end of the read and is filled in from the germline J gene. This sequence joins TRBV7-3 and TRBJ2-2; possible D gene TRBD1, 5 bases. The CDR3 loop spans 15 amino acids. Germline values: CDR1 SGHTA, CDR2 FQGTGA. V lost 5 bases and J lost 6, with 16 bases in between. The covered CDR3 bases are TGTGCCAGCAGCAAAGGTGGGGCCACGGCCGGGGAG. Protein product: CASSKGGATAGE. The complete CDR3 reads CASSKGGATAGELFF.

About this clone itself: The read gets to within 3 residues of the CDR3 end, and the germline J gene fills in the rest. The rearrangement links TRBV30 to TRBJ1-6, with D maybe TRBD1 (6 bases). Germline CDR1 GTSNPN, CDR2 SVGIG (reference sequence). The V and J ends lost 0 bases and 10 bases respectively, with 16 bases between them. The CDR3 length is 15 residues. The CDR3 protein is CAWSVSSSGESPLHF. The part of the CDR3 DNA that was read is TGTGCCTGGAGTGTGTCGTCATCAGGGGAATCACCC. The variable domain in full, with the rest retrieved from reference TRBV30 and TRBJ1-6, is SQTIHQWPATLVQPVGSPLSLECTVEGTSNPNLYWYRQAAGRGLQLLFYSVGIGQISSEVPQNLSASRPQDRQFILSSKKLLLSDSGFYLCAWSVSSSGESPLHFGNGTRLTVT.

As concerns this clone: The junction departs from the called germline gene at one end, perhaps through a read error. The CDR3 is cut off 3 residues early in the read; its end comes from the germline J gene. The chain couples TRBV20-1 to TRBJ2-3; a weak D match, TRBD2 (6 bases). The CDR3 spans 13 residues. The germline CDR1 and CDR2 sequences are DFQATT and SNEGSKA (reference sequence). CDR3 protein: CSAGERGTDTQYF. The CDR3 bases that were read are TGCAGTGCTGGAGAGCGGGGCACAGATACG.